This is a list of T cell receptor beta chains from one sample in a study of beta chain features in type 1 diabetes. Produced via immunoSEQ multiplex PCR; TCRdb's table is partial and in-frame only. The sample consists of 600,000 to 700,000 clones, around an eighth of them appearing once. Sequenced: naive CD4+ T cells from blood. These receptors were obtained from a man aged 30-40 years with type 1 diabetes. Both conserved end residues are part of each CDR3. D genes are given only for firm matches. Not every row has a clone size; where given, it reads once, few, many or a size class.

j_call,d_call,clone_size,v_call,cdr3_aa,cdr3_nt
TRBJ2-1,TRBD1,-,TRBV4-3,CASSQDWQGARDEQFF,TGCGCCAGCAGCCAAGATTGGCAGGGGGCGCGGGATGAGCAGTTCTTC
TRBJ1-2,-,few,TRBV5-6,CASSVPGYGYTF,TGTGCCAGCAGCGTACCTGGCTATGGCTACACCTTC
TRBJ2-5,-,few,TRBV25-1,CASSEKETQYF,TGTGCCAGCAGTGAAAAAGAGACCCAGTACTTC
TRBJ2-1,-,-,TRBV13,CASSSLLRAYNEQFF,TGTGCCAGCAGCTCGCTCTTACGAGCCTACAATGAGCAGTTCTTC
TRBJ1-4,-,-,TRBV15,CATSASGGALPFTTNEKLFF,TGTGCCACCAGCGCGAGCGGGGGGGCCTTACCATTTACAACTAATGAAAAACTGTTTTTT
TRBJ2-1,TRBD1,-,TRBV9,CASSVTGQGFNEQFF,TGTGCCAGCAGCGTAACGGGACAGGGGTTTAATGAGCAATTCTTC
TRBJ2-1,TRBD1,few,TRBV6-6,CASSYSPTGQGFFF,TGTGCCAGCAGTTACTCACCCACGGGACAGGGTTTCTTCTTC
TRBJ2-7,-,few,TRBV18,CASSPSSRSYEQYF,TGTGCCAGCTCACCGTCGTCGAGGTCCTACGAGCAGTACTTC
TRBJ2-1,TRBD1,few,TRBV7-9,CASSQRQGSEQFF,TGTGCCAGCAGCCAGAGACAGGGAAGTGAGCAGTTCTTC
TRBJ1-4,-,-,TRBV7-9,CASSFVVGEKLFF,TGTGCCAGCAGCTTCGTGGTAGGGGAAAAACTGTTTTTT
TRBJ2-1,TRBD1,few,TRBV6-5,CASSYSTGVSYNEQFF,TGTGCCAGCAGTTACTCGACAGGGGTCTCCTACAATGAGCAGTTCTTC
TRBJ2-3,-,few,TRBV13,CASSLALQSRDTQYF,TGTGCCAGCAGCTTAGCCCTTCAAAGTAGGGATACGCAGTATTTT
TRBJ2-1,TRBD1,-,TRBV28,CASSLTGGSDEQFF,TGTGCCAGCAGCCTGACAGGGGGTAGTGATGAGCAGTTCTTC
TRBJ2-7,-,few,TRBV10-3,CAISNSGGFREQYF,TGTGCCATCAGTAATTCAGGGGGGTTCCGCGAGCAGTACTTC
TRBJ2-1,TRBD2,few,TRBV11-1,CASSTLSTSGAEQFF,TGTGCCAGCAGCACACTTAGTACTAGCGGGGCAGAGCAGTTCTTC
TRBJ1-2,-,few,TRBV27,CASSPGRDRYGYTF,TGTGCCAGCAGTCCCGGTAGGGATCGGTATGGCTACACCTTC
TRBJ1-3,-,few,TRBV28,CASSLGQENTIYF,TGTGCCAGCAGTTTGGGTCAGGAAAACACCATATATTTT
TRBJ2-3,-,-,TRBV7-9,CASSERSDTQYF,TGTGCCAGCAGCGAACGATCAGATACGCAGTATTTT
TRBJ2-1,TRBD1,few,TRBV2,CASSEGGHGTGRYNEQFF,TGTGCCAGCAGTGAAGGGGGGCACGGGACAGGGCGTTACAATGAGCAGTTCTTC
TRBJ2-7,-,-,TRBV6-5,CASFRKGVDSYEQYF,TGTGCCAGTTTTAGGAAGGGGGTGGACTCCTACGAGCAGTACTTC
TRBJ1-6,-,-,TRBV10-3,CAISETTLSYNSPLHF,TGTGCCATCAGTGAGACGACTCTCTCCTATAATTCACCCCTCCACTTT
TRBJ2-6,-,once,TRBV4-3,CASSQARGAGANVLTF,TGCGCCAGCAGCCAAGCACGAGGGGCTGGGGCCAACGTCCTGACTTTC
TRBJ1-2,-,-,TRBV2,CASSVVNYGYTF,TGTGCCAGCAGTGTAGTTAACTATGGCTACACCTTC
TRBJ2-1,TRBD2,-,TRBV11-1,CASSPLAGSSYNEQFF,TGTGCCAGCAGCCCGCTAGCGGGGAGCTCCTACAATGAGCAGTTCTTC
TRBJ1-5,-,few,TRBV18,CASSPGEGPSPQHF,TGTGCCAGCTCACCAGGGGAAGGGCCATCGCCCCAGCATTTT
TRBJ1-5,-,-,TRBV28,CASSLPRGLTQPQHF,TGTGCCAGCAGTTTGCCCAGGGGTTTGACTCAGCCCCAGCATTTT
TRBJ1-6,TRBD1,few,TRBV11-2,CASSADRDSPLHF,TGTGCCAGCAGCGCGGACAGGGACTCACCCCTCCACTTT
TRBJ2-7,-,-,TRBV6-6,CASSYSDSYEQYF,TGTGCCAGCAGTTACTCGGATTCCTACGAGCAGTACTTC
TRBJ1-6,-,-,TRBV25-1,CASSRTDYYNSPLHF,TGTGCCAGCAGTCGGACGGATTACTATAATTCACCCCTCCACTTT
TRBJ1-4,TRBD1,few,TRBV19,CASSSAGQGREKLFF,TGTGCCAGTAGTTCGGCGGGACAGGGTCGTGAAAAACTGTTTTTT
TRBJ2-1,TRBD1,few,TRBV14,CASSLQGAVRQFF,TGTGCCAGCAGTTTACAGGGGGCAGTACGGCAGTTCTTC
TRBJ1-1,-,-,TRBV9,CASSVERATEAFF,TGTGCCAGCAGCGTAGAGAGGGCCACTGAAGCTTTCTTT
TRBJ1-4,TRBD1,-,TRBV29-1,CSVEAAKGGTEKLFF,TGCAGCGTTGAAGCCGCGAAAGGGGGCACAGAAAAACTGTTTTTT
TRBJ1-1,-,few,TRBV19,CASLQGSGMNTEAFF,TGTGCCAGCCTCCAGGGGAGCGGTATGAACACTGAAGCTTTCTTT
TRBJ1-6,-,-,TRBV7-9,CASRMGQLGNSPLHF,TGTGCCAGCAGAATGGGACAACTCGGTAATTCACCCCTCCACTTT
TRBJ2-1,-,few,TRBV2,CASSSGGEQFF,TGTGCCAGCAGTTCGGGTGGTGAGCAGTTCTTC
TRBJ1-1,TRBD1,-,TRBV9,CASSVTTGRNTEAFF,TGTGCCAGCAGCGTAACGACAGGGAGGAACACTGAAGCTTTCTTT
TRBJ1-5,TRBD1,-,TRBV14,CASSQAGTGNQPQHF,TGTGCCAGCAGCCAGGCCGGGACAGGGAATCAGCCCCAGCATTTT
TRBJ1-6,TRBD1,few,TRBV7-2,CASSLPRGPLGSPLHF,TGTGCCAGCAGCTTACCCAGGGGGCCTTTAGGGTCACCCCTCCACTTT
TRBJ1-2,-,few,TRBV28,CASSSSWDYGYTF,TGTGCCAGCAGTTCCTCTTGGGACTATGGCTACACCTTC
TRBJ2-7,-,few,TRBV5-8,CASSWEPYEQYF,TGTGCCAGCAGCTGGGAACCCTACGAGCAGTACTTC
TRBJ2-1,TRBD2,-,TRBV5-4,CASSLGLAGAPNNEQFF,TGTGCCAGCAGCTTGGGATTAGCGGGGGCCCCAAACAATGAGCAGTTCTTC
TRBJ2-5,-,-,TRBV4-3,CASSQAKAETQYF,TGCGCCAGCAGCCAAGCTAAGGCGGAGACCCAGTACTTC
TRBJ2-6,-,few,TRBV28,CASSLRGSSGANVLTF,TGTGCCAGCAGTTTAAGGGGGAGCTCCGGGGCCAACGTCCTGACTTTC
TRBJ2-5,TRBD2,-,TRBV25-1,CASSEPPGGGEETQYF,TGTGCCAGCAGTGAACCCCCCGGGGGAGGGGAAGAGACCCAGTACTTC
TRBJ2-2,-,few,TRBV10-3,CAIGGSADTGELFF,TGTGCCATCGGAGGTAGCGCGGACACCGGGGAGCTGTTTTTT
TRBJ2-1,-,-,TRBV29-1,CSVPQGASSYNEQFF,TGCAGCGTTCCCCAGGGCGCCAGCTCCTACAATGAGCAGTTCTTC
TRBJ2-7,-,few,TRBV18,CASSWTPSSSYEQYF,TGTGCCAGCTCATGGACACCTTCGAGCTCCTACGAGCAGTACTTC
TRBJ2-3,TRBD2,few,TRBV7-6,CASSLELGRRAGSTDTQYF,TGTGCCAGCAGCTTAGAACTAGGGCGGAGAGCGGGAAGCACAGATACGCAGTATTTT
TRBJ2-3,-,-,TRBV7-9,CASSSRPADTQYF,TGTGCCAGCAGCTCTCGTCCCGCGGATACGCAGTATTTT
TRBJ1-2,TRBD1,-,TRBV20-1,CSAGDRDGYTF,TGCAGTGCAGGGGACAGGGACGGCTACACCTTC
TRBJ2-5,TRBD1,-,TRBV5-1,CASSMDRAETQYF,TGCGCCAGCAGCATGGACAGGGCTGAGACCCAGTACTTC
TRBJ2-1,TRBD1,few,TRBV6-1,CASSAGQGFNEQFF,TGTGCCAGCAGTGCGGGACAGGGCTTCAATGAGCAGTTCTTC
TRBJ2-1,TRBD1,few,TRBV29-1,CSVGQRGQFF,TGCAGCGTGGGACAGCGCGGGCAGTTCTTC
TRBJ2-3,-,-,TRBV9,CASSVADTQYF,TGTGCCAGCAGCGTAGCCGATACGCAGTATTTT
TRBJ2-7,-,few,TRBV27,CASSSSLEGAHEQYF,TGTGCCAGCAGTTCATCACTGGAGGGGGCTCACGAGCAGTACTTC
TRBJ1-5,-,few,TRBV7-9,CASSQQGLGQPQHF,TGTGCCAGCAGCCAACAGGGTCTAGGACAGCCCCAGCATTTT
TRBJ2-1,-,-,TRBV6-6,CASSYSINNEQFF,TGTGCCAGCAGTTACTCGATTAACAATGAGCAGTTCTTC
TRBJ2-7,TRBD1,few,TRBV7-2,CASTKQPGQASYEQYF,TGTGCCAGCACCAAACAACCGGGACAGGCCTCCTACGAGCAGTACTTC